The clone carrying this T cell receptor beta chain was seen a single time. The data derive from a study of blood T cell repertoires in COVID-19. Here immunoSEQ multiplex PCR was the method, and the copy in TCRdb shows in-frame clones only, minus some. The sample consists of roughly 220,000 clones, approximately 90% of them appearing once. The length of the CDR3 is 12 residues. Deletions cut 9 bases from V and 0 bases from J, with 6 bases between. CDR1 is KGHDR, CDR2 SFDVKD, per germline. The chain carries TRBV24-1 and TRBJ2-3; no reliable D call. Sequencing was performed on peripheral blood. The TCR originated in a man aged 80 or over with acute or convalescent COVID-19. The CDR3 region is CATGPSTDTQYF. CDR3 nucleotide sequence: TGTGCCACCGGCCCCAGCACAGATACGCAGTATTTT.